The 21 T cell receptor beta chains listed next were all sequenced from one sample in a study of shared clonotypes between healthy human individuals. Sequenced by immunoSEQ multiplex PCR; TCRdb stores in-frame clones only, minus some. This table holds about 2.4 million clones, over 85% found once. Sequenced material: naive CD4+ T cells from PBMCs. As to subset: CD45RA+ positively selected. All receptors derive from a man aged 18 to 29 in good health. Some clones in this sample may be carry-over from other donors' samples.

Only a few counts were recorded for this clone. The chain employs TRBV30 and TRBJ1-4; TRBD1 is a possible D gene (5 bases). Germline V lookup: CDR1 GTSNPN, CDR2 SVGIG (reference sequence). V lost 2 bases to trimming and J lost 0 bases, with 10 bases between them. This CDR3 is built from 15 residues. Here the CDR3 DNA reads TGTGCCTGGAGTCGTCAGGGCACAACTAATGAAAAACTGTTTTTT. Translated, it gives CAWSRQGTTNEKLFF.

This chain joins TRBV7-9 and TRBJ1-2, with D hard to call. The CDR3 spans 14 residues. The V end was cut by 5 bases, the J end by 0 bases, with 10 bases between. In germline, CDR1 is SEHNR, CDR2 FQNEAQ (reference sequence). The CDR3 DNA reads as TGTGCCAGCAGCCCCCCCGCAGCTAACTATGGCTACACCTTC. Protein: CASSPPAANYGYTF.

V is TRBV4-2 and J is TRBJ2-1, with 10 nucleotides matching TRBD2. CDR1 is LGHNA and CDR2 is YNFKEQ in the germline V gene. The CDR3 runs to 15 residues. The V gene end was trimmed by 3 bases and the J gene end by 7 bases; junction bases not matched to a gene: 6. CDR3 sequence (DNA): TGTGCCAGCAGCCATTCTAGCGGGAGAGGTAATGAGCAGTTCTTC. It encodes CASSHSSGRGNEQFF.

This chain connects TRBV2 to TRBJ2-1, with a weak D call TRBD1 (5 bases). V dropped 3 bases and J dropped 7 bases, with 13 bases sitting between them. Germline loops: CDR1 SNHLY, CDR2 FYNNEI. This CDR3 comprises 14 residues. This CDR3 reads CASSDYRSTNEQFF. DNA of the CDR3: TGTGCCAGCAGTGATTACAGGTCAACTAATGAGCAGTTCTTC.

The rearrangement links TRBV6-1 to TRBJ2-1, with D perhaps TRBD2 (6 bases). The CDR3 is made up of 16 amino acids. CDR1 and CDR2 (germline): MNHNS, SASEGT. The V end was cut by 0 bases, the J end by 2 bases, with 11 bases between. CDR3 DNA: TGTGCCAGCAGTGAAGCCCGACTAGGTCCCTACAATGAGCAGTTCTTC. Protein sequence: CASSEARLGPYNEQFF.

The chain employs TRBV6-4 and TRBJ1-2; 8 bases are a match to TRBD1. The CDR3 has 14 amino acids. The V segment lost 6 bases and the J segment 8 bases; nucleotides outside the gene matches: 11. In germline, CDR1 is MRHNA, CDR2 SNTAGT. The CDR3 DNA follows: TGTGCCAGCAGCATTCCGGACAGGGAGGGCGGCTACACCTTC. The encoded protein is CASSIPDREGGYTF.

Regarding this clone: Other DNA sequences in the sample encode the same CDR3. The chain is built from TRBV7-9 and TRBJ1-3, with a possible D match to TRBD1 (5 bases). CDR3 size: 15 residues. Germline CDR1 and CDR2: SEHNR and FQNEAQ (reference sequence). Between the trimmed V and J ends, which lost 3 bases and 1 base, there was a span of 10 bases. CDR3 nucleotide sequence: TGTGCCAGCAGCTTGGCCTCAGGGTCTGGAAACACCATATATTTT. Encoded protein: CASSLASGSGNTIYF.

The gene calls are TRBV9 and TRBJ2-3; 14 nucleotides agree with TRBD2. Germline values: CDR1 SGDLS, CDR2 YYNGEE. CDR3 length: 18 residues. With 2 bases clipped from V and 5 bases from J, the junction kept 10 bases outside the gene matches. CDR3 in amino acids: CASSVTTGTSGRIDTQYF. CDR3 nucleotide sequence: TGTGCCAGCAGCGTGACGACCGGGACTAGCGGGAGAATAGATACGCAGTATTTT.

V is TRBV4-3 and J is TRBJ1-2, with a weak D call TRBD1 (5 bases). The CDR3 runs 15 residues. Germline CDR1 is LGHNA and CDR2 is YSLEER. V lost 4 bases and J 8 bases, leaving 20 bases between the germline ends. This CDR3 reads CASSLWEADNGGYTF. For the CDR3, the DNA is TGCGCCAGCAGCCTCTGGGAAGCGGACAACGGAGGCTACACCTTC.

This clone is a singleton in its sample. The chain uses TRBV28 and TRBJ2-3, with 10 bases lining up with TRBD2. V trimming: 3 bases; J trimming: 1 base; junction bases outside the gene matches: 7. The CDR3 is 17 residues long. The germline V gene encodes CDR1 MDHEN and CDR2 SYDVKM. The CDR3 DNA reads TGTGCCAGCAGTTTCGCAGCGGGAGGGGCGGGCACAGATACGCAGTATTTT. It is translated as CASSFAAGGAGTDTQYF.

The J gene is TRBJ1-5, the V gene TRBV2, with D tentatively TRBD1 (6 bases). In germline, CDR1 is SNHLY, CDR2 FYNNEI. The CDR3 has 14 residues. V was trimmed by 3 bases and J by 5 bases, leaving 11 bases between them. CDR3 DNA: TGTGCCAGCAGTGAGATAGGGGGGGATCAGCCCCAGCATTTT. This sequence encodes CASSEIGGDQPQHF.

V usage is TRBV28 and J usage is TRBJ1-1; 12 bases fit TRBD1. The CDR3 consists of 13 residues. With 9 bases clipped from V and 4 bases from J, the junction kept 3 bases outside the gene matches. Germline-derived CDR1 and CDR2 are MDHEN and SYDVKM. The CDR3 coding sequence is TGTGCCAGTCGGGGACAGGGGGCCACTGAAGCTTTCTTT. As protein: CASRGQGATEAFF.

The CDR3 region is CAISESLGGEAFF. CDR3 DNA sequence: TGTGCCATCAGTGAGTCGTTAGGGGGTGAAGCTTTCTTT. The J gene is TRBJ1-1, the V gene TRBV10-3, with D possibly matching TRBD1 (6 bases). V shed 0 bases and J shed 7 bases, with 9 bases lying between them. CDR3 length: 13 amino acids. Germline V gives CDR1 ENHRY, CDR2 SYGVKD.

The rearrangement joins TRBV9 to TRBJ2-2; D may match TRBD1 or TRBD2 (5 bases each). V lost 1 base to trimming and J lost 6 bases, with 13 bases between them. This CDR3 is built from 15 residues. Germline lookup yields CDR1 SGDLS and CDR2 YYNGEE. In nucleotides, the CDR3 is TGTGCCAGCAGCGTACCGGGGCCGCGGTCCGGGGAGCTGTTTTTT. Protein product: CASSVPGPRSGELFF.

The chain links TRBV9 to TRBJ2-5; the D is unclear. This CDR3 has 11 residues. The ends were cut back, 4 bases at V and 5 bases at J, with 6 bases in the middle. Germline loops: CDR1 SGDLS, CDR2 YYNGEE. CDR3 sequence (DNA): TGTGCCAGCAGCCGATCCGAGACCCAGTACTTC. It encodes CASSRSETQYF.

Of note for this clone: Different DNA sequences within this sample yield the same CDR3. V usage is TRBV5-1 and J usage is TRBJ2-3; weak D call: TRBD1 (5 bases). Trimming removed 4 bases at V and 3 bases at J, with 6 bases between. The CDR3 is 12 amino acids. CDR1 is SGHRS and CDR2 is YFSETQ in the germline V gene. The CDR3 reads CASSTGTDTQYF. Here the CDR3 DNA reads TGCGCCAGCAGCACAGGTACAGATACGCAGTATTTT.

This clone was recorded once. The chain recombines TRBV7-2 with TRBJ2-1; the match to TRBD2 covers 10 bases. The CDR3 has 15 residues. Germline CDR1 is SGHTA and CDR2 is FQGNSA. Losses at the gene ends were 5 bases for V and 4 bases for J; bases not matched to a gene: 5. CDR3 sequence (DNA): TGTGCCAGCAGCACGGGACTAGCGTTATACAATGAGCAGTTCTTC. This translates into CASSTGLALYNEQFF.

V gene TRBV28 combines with J gene TRBJ2-2; D not resolved. The CDR3 loop spans 13 amino acids. Germline lookup yields CDR1 MDHEN and CDR2 SYDVKM. Trimming cost V 5 bases and J 4 bases, with 8 bases left between them. CDR3 DNA sequence: TGTGCCAGCAGTAGTTTGCTCACCGGGGAGCTGTTTTTT. Encoded protein: CASSSLLTGELFF.

The chain couples TRBV9 to TRBJ2-1, with TRBD2 matching 8 bases. The J segment lost 5 bases and the V segment lost 2 bases, leaving 3 bases of the junction unmatched. CDR1 and CDR2 from the germline V gene are SGDLS and YYNGEE. There are 14 residues in the CDR3. The CDR3 DNA sequence: TGTGCCAGCAGCGTTGGGACTAGGGACAATGAGCAGTTCTTC. Residues: CASSVGTRDNEQFF.

For this clone: The same CDR3 can be traced to other DNA sequences in this sample. V and J are TRBV30 and TRBJ2-1; 10 positions agree with TRBD2. The V and J ends lost 2 bases and 4 bases, in that order; junction bases with no gene match: 2. The length of the CDR3 is 14 residues. Germline loops: CDR1 GTSNPN, CDR2 SVGIG (reference sequence). This chain's CDR3 is CAWSLSGRYNEQFF. As DNA, the CDR3 is TGTGCCTGGAGTCTTAGCGGGAGGTACAATGAGCAGTTCTTC.

The chain joins TRBV7-2 to TRBJ2-7; TRBD2 aligns across 8 bases. The CDR3 has 15 residues. V shed 2 bases, J shed 4 bases, and the junction held 7 bases outside the gene matches. Per the germline V gene, CDR1 is SGHTA and CDR2 is FQGNSA. The CDR3 DNA reads as TGTGCCAGCAGCTTACCGGGGCTAGCGGGTTACGAGCAGTACTTC. Protein: CASSLPGLAGYEQYF.